These T cell receptor beta chains were read from a single sample in a study of CD8 T cells in ankylosing spondylitis. From the 5' RACE reads, TCRdb called clonotypes with MiXCR, one entry per CDR3 protein. Here the sample spans roughly 220,000 distinct CDR3 sequences, 10% being singletons. Specimen: blood, either unsorted or a sorted T cell fraction (not recorded which). The receptor set was obtained from a male donor with ankylosing spondylitis or in good health (not recorded which). Both conserved end residues are part of each CDR3. A D gene is named only where the DNA matches it firmly. Where a row states a size, it is once, few, many or the class of an expanded clone; other rows omit it.

NA	TRBJ2-7	NA	TRBV21-1	TGTGCCAGCAGCAAGGATCCTACCTACGAGCAGTACTTC	CASSKDPTYEQYF
NA	TRBJ1-4	NA	TRBV6-5	TGTGCCAGCAGTACTCGGGGCAGGGAAAATGAAAAACTGTTTTTT	CASSTRGRENEKLFF
TRBD2	TRBJ2-2	many	TRBV7-2	TGTGCCAGCAGCTTATTCCGGGGGGGAGACACCGGGGAGCTGTTTTTT	CASSLFRGGDTGELFF
TRBD1	TRBJ2-7	NA	TRBV12-3/TRBV12-4	TGTGCCAGCACCACCACAGGGGGCGAGCAGTACTTC	CASTTTGGEQYF
TRBD2	TRBJ2-4	many	TRBV5-1	TGCGCCAGCAGCGACACGGGGGGGCCTCTAGCCAAAAACATTCAGTACTTC	CASSDTGGPLAKNIQYF
TRBD2	TRBJ2-3	many	TRBV12-3/TRBV12-4	TGTGCCAGCAGAACCTCGGGGGGTAACGCAGATACGCAGTATTTT	CASRTSGGNADTQYF
NA	TRBJ1-2	many	TRBV24-1	TGTGCCACCACCGATGGTTATGGCTACACCTTC	CATTDGYGYTF
NA	TRBJ1-2	many	TRBV5-1	TGCGCCAGCAGCTTGGAGGGCAGCTCTTATGGCTACACCTTC	CASSLEGSSYGYTF
NA	TRBJ2-7	NA	TRBV29-1	TGCAGCGGCGGGACAGCCAGTCCCTACGAGCATTACTTC	CSGGTASPYEHYF
NA	TRBJ1-2	few	TRBV12-3/TRBV12-4	TGTGCCAGCAGTTACCGGGGGTACTATGGCTACACCTTC	CASSYRGYYGYTF
NA	TRBJ2-7	many	TRBV7-9	TGTGCCAGCAGCGCGACCCCGTACTCCTACGAGCAGTACTTC	CASSATPYSYEQYF